The TCR beta chain described here comes from a study of blood T cells in healthy people across ages. The CDR3 has 16 amino acids. V gave up 5 bases and J gave up 5 bases; unmatched junction bases: 8. CDR1 is MDHEN, CDR2 SYDVKM, per germline. For the second PCR, which ran for about 6 to 11 cycles, a sample-barcoded 5' primer and a J-beta primer mix were used. MiXCR, run by TCRdb on the 5' RACE reads, gives a single entry per CDR3 protein. Of about 800,000 distinct CDR3 sequences in the sample, 25% were seen once. The same data also went into a second study, on T cells of mothers and their children.

Sequencing was performed on blood. The V and J genes are TRBV28 and TRBJ2-5; 13 positions match TRBD2. The clonotype originates from a boy aged 5-17 years in good health. The CDR3 loop is CASSPTSGGYVETQYF. As DNA, the CDR3 is TGTGCCAGCAGTCCGACTAGCGGGGGGTATGTGGAGACCCAGTACTTC.